The 30 T cell receptor beta chains below were found in one sample sequenced in a study of blood T cells in healthy people across ages (dated by TCRdb to between 2014 and 2016). Libraries were made using 5' RACE. The run used an Illumina HiSeq 2500. A second 7 to 11 cycle PCR used a sample-barcoded 5' primer and a J-beta primer mix. TCRdb reworked the public reads: Q25 trimming with fastp, MiXCR clone assembly, productive beta chains retained. Rows with one shared CDR3 protein collapse into an entry with the most common genes and DNA. This sample has around 800,000 distinct CDR3 sequences in its table, and more than 25% of those were observed once. The top ten constitute about 3% of the sample. This sample also appeared in a second study, on T cells of mothers and their children.

The sample comprised blood. These receptors originate from a boy between 10 and 17 years old in good health.

This clonotype was observed a few times. The chain joins TRBV6-6 to TRBJ1-1; D might be TRBD1 (5 bases). This CDR3 spans 15 amino acids. Germline V CDR1 and CDR2: MNHNY, SVGAGI (reference sequence). With 0 bases removed from V and 6 bases from J, the gap between germline ends came to 14 bases. The CDR3 region has the DNA TGTGCCAGCAGTTACTCTGAGGGGCGGATCGCTGAAGCTTTCTTT. Its translation is CASSYSEGRIAEAFF.

The chain carries TRBV6-6 and TRBJ1-1; TRBD1 matches 7 bases. Germline V gene sequence: CDR1 MNHNY, CDR2 SVGAGI (reference sequence). The V segment lost 2 bases and the J segment 0 bases; nucleotides outside the gene matches: 15. This CDR3 spans 19 amino acids. This CDR3 reads CASSYPGTGEVQVNTEAFF. In DNA form, the CDR3 reads TGTGCCAGCAGTTACCCGGGAACAGGGGAGGTTCAGGTGAACACTGAAGCTTTCTTT.

This clonotype was seen a handful of times. The chain combines TRBV28 with TRBJ2-6; TRBD1 aligns across 8 bases. J was trimmed by 2 bases and V by 5 bases; bases with no gene match: 8. This CDR3 spans 17 amino acids. Germline V gene lookup returns CDR1 MDHEN and CDR2 SYDVKM. The CDR3 here is CASSDGQGSAGANVLTF. The DNA of the CDR3 is TGTGCCAGCAGTGACGGACAGGGAAGCGCTGGGGCCAACGTCCTGACTTTC.

This clonotype was found a few times. The V and J genes are TRBV5-1 and TRBJ1-1; D unresolved. The CDR3 length is 15 residues. V dropped 0 bases and J dropped 4 bases, with 13 bases sitting between them. CDR1 is SGHRS and CDR2 is YFSETQ in the germline V gene. As DNA, the CDR3 is TGCGCCAGCAGCTTGGCCAAGGCTTTAAGCACTGAAGCTTTCTTT. Translated: CASSLAKALSTEAFF.

This clonotype was seen a handful of times. This chain links TRBV5-1 with TRBJ2-5; D perhaps matches TRBD2 (5 bases). The V end was cut by 7 bases, the J end by 5 bases, with 21 bases between. In germline, CDR1 is SGHRS, CDR2 YFSETQ. This CDR3 has 15 amino acids. CDR3 coding DNA: TGCGCCAGCGCCGCGAGGAGGAACACCGGGGAGACCCAGTACTTC. Amino acid sequence: CASAARRNTGETQYF.

DNA of the CDR3: TGTGCCAGCAGCCCCGACAGGGGGCGATCTGAAGCTTTCTTT. Its protein is CASSPDRGRSEAFF. The chain carries TRBV7-9 and TRBJ1-1, with 10 bases that match TRBD1. Trimming took 5 bases from V and 6 from J; bases not matched to a gene: 6. The CDR3 has 14 residues. Germline V CDR1 and CDR2: SEHNR, FQNEAQ (reference sequence). Filled out from reference TRBV7-9 and TRBJ1-1, the complete variable domain reads DTGVSQNPRHKITKRGQNVTFRCDPISEHNRLYWYRQTLGQGPEFLTYFQNEAQLEKSRLLSDRFSAERPKGSFSTLEIQRTEQGDSAMYLCASSPDRGRSEAFFGQGTRLTVV.

A few counts support this clonotype. The V and J genes are TRBV28 and TRBJ1-5; D remains ambiguous. The CDR3 has 13 amino acids. Per the germline V gene, CDR1 is MDHEN and CDR2 is SYDVKM. Trimming stripped 5 bases from V and 1 base from J, with 6 bases between. CDR3 DNA: TGTGCCAGCAGTCCCCTGAGCAATCAGCCCCAGCATTTT. Its protein product is CASSPLSNQPQHF.

This clonotype was observed a few times. The J gene is TRBJ2-1, the V gene TRBV7-3; D is unresolved. CDR3 length equals 15 residues. Germline V gene sequence: CDR1 SGHTA, CDR2 FQGTGA. V lost 6 bases and J lost 0, with 12 bases in between. The CDR3 coding sequence is TGTGCCAGCAGGGACGGACGAAGCTCCTACAATGAGCAGTTCTTC. Residues: CASRDGRSSYNEQFF.

The chain employs TRBV29-1 and TRBJ2-5; D may be TRBD1 or TRBD2 (5 bases each). Germline V gives CDR1 SQVTM, CDR2 ANQGSEA. CDR3 size: 17 residues. Trimming removed 7 bases at V and 5 bases at J, with 29 bases between. The CDR3 spells CSAVSPLGEGPGETQYF. The CDR3 DNA reads TGCAGCGCTGTTTCTCCCCTCGGTGAGGGACCGGGGGAGACCCAGTACTTC.

V and J are TRBV6-5 and TRBJ2-7; 12 nucleotides align to TRBD2. The junction had 3 bases not matched to a gene; V was cut back by 6 bases and J by 6 bases. Germline CDR1 is MNHEY and CDR2 is SVGAGI. The CDR3 is made up of 13 amino acids. Written as DNA, the CDR3 is TGTGCCAGCAGAGAACTAGCGGGGGGCGAGCAGTACTTC. Translating gives CASRELAGGEQYF.

This clonotype has a handful of counts. The rearrangement links TRBV6-5 to TRBJ2-7; 12 nucleotides line up with TRBD1. With 3 bases clipped from V and 1 base from J, the junction kept 4 bases outside the gene matches. This CDR3 spans 16 amino acids. Germline-derived CDR1 and CDR2 are MNHEY and SVGAGI. CDR3 DNA sequence: TGTGCCAGCAGTTATCAGGGACAGGGGGCATCCTACGAGCAGTACTTC. Protein: CASSYQGQGASYEQYF.

The chain is built from TRBV9 and TRBJ1-2; the D gene is possibly TRBD1 (6 bases). Germline CDR1 reads SGDLS; CDR2 reads YYNGEE. The V end lost 1 base, the J end lost 4 bases, and 17 bases lay between the germline ends. The CDR3 covers 16 residues. The CDR3 region has the DNA TGTGCCAGCAGCGTATGGGGCCCTACAGGGACCTATGGCTACACCTTC. It specifies CASSVWGPTGTYGYTF.

The gene calls are TRBV10-2 and TRBJ2-3; 9 nucleotides agree with TRBD2. Germline V CDR1 and CDR2: WSHSY, SAAADI. The CDR3 runs 16 residues. The V and J ends lost 9 bases and 0 bases, in that order; junction bases with no gene match: 10. CDR3 sequence: CASSGGGLASTDTQYF. As DNA, the CDR3 is TGCGCCAGTTCGGGGGGGGGACTAGCCAGCACAGATACGCAGTATTTT.

This clonotype has just a few counts. The chain links TRBV12-3 or TRBV12-4 to TRBJ1-1; 7 positions match TRBD1. The CDR3 loop spans 13 amino acids. Unmatched junction bases numbered 1, after V lost 1 base and J lost 5 bases. The CDR3 spells CASSLGRGTEAFF. CDR3 bases: TGTGCCAGCAGTTTAGGCAGGGGGACTGAAGCTTTCTTT.

The V gene is TRBV10-3, the J gene TRBJ2-1; TRBD1 is a possible D gene (6 bases). CDR1 and CDR2 (germline): ENHRY, SYGVKD. This CDR3 comprises 13 residues. V was cut by 10 bases and J by 5 bases, with 15 bases left in between. The DNA for the CDR3 is TGTGCCACAACCGGGACACAGCACAATGAGCAGTTCTTC. It yields the protein CATTGTQHNEQFF.

This chain uses TRBV6-5 with TRBJ1-2; D is perhaps TRBD1 (5 bases). The ends were cut back, 0 bases at V and 3 bases at J, with 14 bases in the middle. The CDR3 length is 16 residues. CDR1 is MNHEY and CDR2 is SVGAGI in the germline V gene. Here the CDR3 reads CASSYSTRGGYYGYTF. CDR3 nucleotide sequence: TGTGCCAGCAGTTACTCGACTCGCGGGGGTTACTATGGCTACACCTTC.

In its sample, this clonotype was seen a few times. The chain uses TRBV5-1 and TRBJ1-3, with 7 bases identical to TRBD1. Trimming at V came to 8 bases and at J to 3 bases, leaving 11 bases not matched to a gene. Germline assignment: CDR1 SGHRS and CDR2 YFSETQ. The CDR3 has 15 residues. The CDR3 DNA reads TGCGCCAGTCGGACAGGACCCCCGGGTGGAAACACCATATATTTT. Translating gives CASRTGPPGGNTIYF.

This clonotype was counted many times. V usage is TRBV25-1 and J usage is TRBJ2-7; 8 bases match TRBD1. The germline V gene encodes CDR1 MGHDK and CDR2 SYGVNS. CDR3 length equals 15 residues. V shed 3 bases and J 3 bases; nucleotides not matched to a gene: 7. The CDR3 sequence: CASSDTGTGVYEQYF. The CDR3 DNA reads TGTGCCAGCAGTGATACCGGGACAGGAGTCTACGAGCAGTACTTC.

The V gene is TRBV7-9, the J gene TRBJ2-5; TRBD2 aligns across 11 bases. J gave up 3 bases and V 5 bases, and 11 bases lay outside the gene matches. CDR3 length: 17 residues. Germline lookup yields CDR1 SEHNR and CDR2 FQNEAQ (reference sequence). The DNA for the CDR3 is TGTGCCAGCAGCCCAAGTTTTCTAGCGGGGGGTGAAGAGACCCAGTACTTC. This sequence encodes CASSPSFLAGGEETQYF.

This clonotype was recorded a few times. This sequence joins TRBV2 and TRBJ2-3, with D perhaps matching TRBD1 (5 bases). Germline-derived CDR1 and CDR2 are SNHLY and FYNNEI. The CDR3 consists of 15 residues. The V end lost 3 bases, the J end lost 3 bases, and 13 bases lay between the germline ends. The CDR3 loop reads CASSDLQASTDTQYF. CDR3 bases: TGTGCCAGCAGTGACCTACAGGCGAGTACAGATACGCAGTATTTT.

This clonotype appeared a few times. V and J are TRBV20-1 and TRBJ2-7, with D perhaps matching TRBD1 (6 bases). The J call may be in error: the DNA end matches TRBJ2-5 better. The CDR3 has 14 residues. CDR1 is DFQATT, CDR2 SNEGSKA, per germline (reference sequence). The CDR3 bases are TGCAGTGCCCCTAGGACAGCCCGGAGGGAGACCCAGTACTTC. It specifies CSAPRTARRETQYF.

On this clonotype itself: The junction differs from germline at one of its ends, possibly a read error. This chain uses TRBV20-1 with TRBJ1-4, with D unclear. Germline V gene lookup returns CDR1 DFQATT and CDR2 SNEGSKA (reference sequence). The length of the CDR3 is 14 residues. The CDR3 region is CSAGDGQLPGKLFF. For the CDR3, the DNA is TGCAGTGCTGGAGATGGGCAACTCCCTGGAAAACTGTTTTTT.

This clonotype was counted at least ten times. V is TRBV5-1 and J is TRBJ2-3, with TRBD2 matching 8 bases. Per the germline V gene, CDR1 is SGHRS and CDR2 is YFSETQ. The CDR3 is 15 amino acids. Trimming removed 4 bases from V and 1 base from J; junction bases left unmatched: 5. CDR3 protein: CASSPTSARTDTQYF. DNA of the CDR3: TGCGCCAGCAGCCCGACTAGCGCCCGCACAGATACGCAGTATTTT. The full variable domain, in which reference TRBV5-1 and TRBJ2-3 provide the parts outside the CDR3, is KAGVTQTPRYLIKTRGQQVTLSCSPISGHRSVSWYQQTPGQGLQFLFEYFSETQRNKGNFPGRFSGRQFSNSRSEMNVSTLELGDSALYLCASSPTSARTDTQYFGPGTRLTVL.

The chain joins TRBV6-5 to TRBJ1-2, with 8 positions matching TRBD1. Per the germline V gene, CDR1 is MNHEY and CDR2 is SVGAGI. With V trimmed by 6 bases and J by 4 bases, 10 bases remained unmatched. The CDR3 covers 15 residues. CDR3 nucleotide sequence: TGTGCCAGCAGCCTCCGGACAGGGACCTCCTATGGCTACACCTTC. Translation: CASSLRTGTSYGYTF.

V gene TRBV20-1 combines with J gene TRBJ1-1, with no clear D. Germline loops: CDR1 DFQATT, CDR2 SNEGSKA (reference sequence). Trimming removed 2 bases at V and 5 bases at J, with 18 bases between. The CDR3 extends over 15 amino acids. The CDR3 DNA reads as TGCAGTGCTAGATCCCCCTTTGGGGTGGTGACTGAAGCTTTCTTT. Its translation is CSARSPFGVVTEAFF.

V gene TRBV19 combines with J gene TRBJ2-5, with 10 bases identical to TRBD2. CDR1 is LNHDA and CDR2 is SQIVND in the germline V gene (reference sequence). Trimming at V came to 8 bases and at J to 2 bases, leaving 8 bases not matched to a gene. This CDR3 is built from 15 residues. The CDR3 DNA is TGTGCCAGTGGCTTAGCGGGGGGAAGACAAGAGACCCAGTACTTC. This translates into CASGLAGGRQETQYF.

J is TRBJ2-2 and V is TRBV6-2 or TRBV6-3; D gene uncertain. Germline CDR1 reads MNHEY; CDR2 reads SVGEGT. The CDR3 length is 16 residues. Trimming removed 7 bases at V and 0 bases at J, with 15 bases between. The CDR3 loop is CASNIILSSNTGELFF. The CDR3 nucleotides are TGTGCCAGCAATATAATTCTGTCTTCGAACACCGGGGAGCTGTTTTTT.

The CDR3 region is CASKNDRVNDEQYF. DNA of the CDR3: TGTGCCAGCAAAAACGACAGGGTCAACGACGAGCAGTACTTC. The chain combines TRBV27 with TRBJ2-7; 7 positions match TRBD1. Unmatched junction bases numbered 11, after V lost 7 bases and J lost 5 bases. This CDR3 has 14 residues. Germline V gene lookup returns CDR1 MNHEY and CDR2 SMNVEV (reference sequence).

The chain recombines TRBV28 with TRBJ2-7; D is possibly TRBD1 or TRBD2 (6 bases each). Germline-derived CDR1 and CDR2 are MDHEN and SYDVKM. The CDR3 contains 13 residues. V shed 5 bases and J shed 3 bases, with 11 bases lying between them. This CDR3 is CASSKGGSYEQYF. CDR3 bases: TGTGCCAGCAGTAAGGGGGGCAGCTACGAGCAGTACTTC.

The V call is TRBV2, the J call TRBJ1-1; 8 bases map to TRBD1. This CDR3 region has 15 residues. Per germline, CDR1 SNHLY and CDR2 FYNNEI. After removal of 6 bases from V and 1 base from J, the junction contained 7 bases not matched to a gene. The CDR3 DNA reads as TGTGCCAGCAGACCCGCCGGGACAGGGAACACTGAAGCTTTCTTT. This encodes CASRPAGTGNTEAFF.